The clone carrying this T cell receptor beta chain was counted ten times or more. Its specificity is unknown. Individual cDNA molecules were tagged with unique molecular identifiers, the study reported. TCRdb itself ran the 5' RACE reads through MiXCR, one entry per CDR3 protein. Seen here are more than 25,000 distinct CDR3 sequences, approximately 5% observed once, and the top ten hold 10% to 15%. The data were taken from a study of early T cells in non-severe SARS-CoV-2 infection. Overall study context: Unsorted whole-blood RNA was sequenced in bulk, leaving chains unpaired. General study findings and limits: Reliance on VDJdb matching favored anti-spike CD8 responses; private and CD4 specificities were missed.

Germline values: CDR1 SGHTA, CDR2 FQGNSA. This CDR3 is 13 amino acids long. Trimming took 4 bases from V and 8 from J; bases not matched to a gene: 6. Input material: whole blood. The TCR comes from an adult who was a healthcare worker with PCR-confirmed SARS-CoV-2 infection or an uninfected control (not recorded which). The chain joins TRBV7-2 to TRBJ1-2; TRBD1 agrees at 8 bases. DNA of the CDR3: TGTGCCAGCAGCTGGGGACAGGAATCAGGCTACACCTTC. This translates into CASSWGQESGYTF.